This TCR beta chain appears in the sequencing data of a study of blood T cell repertoires in COVID-19. Study-level background: Both acute and convalescent COVID-19 samples were obtained from the United States, Italy and Spain. PBMCs, B-cell-depleted T cells, or T cells were the source of the cDNA or gDNA that made up the material.

J gave up 8 bases and V 2 bases, and 12 bases lay outside the gene matches. Germline V lookup: CDR1 LGHDT, CDR2 YNNKEL (reference sequence). CDR3 size: 16 residues. Original analysis: Reference gene primer amplification yielded estimated nucleated cell counts. Clones were read by immunoSEQ multiplex PCR, and TCRdb kept only the in-frame ones, dropping some. V and J calls and clone size are given by that table; D and trimming were obtained from the DNA. The data hold under 100,000 clones, with around 83% observed a single time. This receptor was taken from a woman in her 70s with acute or convalescent COVID-19. The chain carries TRBV3-1 (or the pseudogene TRBV3-2) and TRBJ1-2; 9 bases are shared with TRBD1. Specimen: peripheral blood. The CDR3, as DNA: TGTGCCAGCAGCCAATCCCGGGACAGGGACATTGAAGGCTACACCTTC. It yields the protein CASSQSRDRDIEGYTF.